Given below is one T cell receptor (beta chain) in context. Its antigen is undetermined. This sample was included in a study of human T cells and chemical hapten exposure. Study-level points and caveats: Those TCRs sitting above 1 in 1000 frequency stayed the same with DPC sensitization.

Time point noted: healthy volunteer bleed at 6 weeks. Before extraction, the whole blood was not fractionated, and total RNA was taken from it. Individual cDNA molecules each carried unique molecular identifiers attached by the library. TCRdb re-derived calls from the RACE reads in MiXCR, one entry per CDR3 protein. This table has 50,000 to 70,000 distinct CDR3 sequences, about 6.5% appearing once. The sequenced material came from whole blood. This sequence originates from a female donor in good health. Some clones in this sample may be carry-over from other donors' samples.

CDR3 sequence reads: CASSNRQVEQYF. The CDR3 coding sequence is TGTGCCAGCAGTAATCGACAGGTCGAGCAGTACTTC. The V gene is TRBV28, the J gene TRBJ2-7, with D tentatively TRBD1 (6 bases). The CDR3 length is 12 residues. Trimming shortened V by 5 bases and J by 6 bases, and 11 bases separated the two germline ends. CDR1 MDHEN and CDR2 SYDVKM come from the germline V gene.